This T cell receptor beta chain derives from a study of shared T cell receptors in the human thymus. J was trimmed by 3 bases and V by 8 bases; bases with no gene match: 8. Germline V CDR1 and CDR2: SNHLY, FYNNEI. The CDR3 spans 16 residues. Sequencing used immunoSEQ multiplex PCR; TCRdb keeps in-frame clones, though not all of them. The table includes hundreds of thousands of clones, around 87% detected once. These records were also assigned to another study, of human thymus T cells.

The chain employs TRBV2 and TRBJ2-6; TRBD2 matches 9 bases. This sequence was found in a boy under three years old with a congenital heart defect. The sequenced sample consisted of thymocytes. CDR3 sequence (DNA): TGTGCCAGCGGGGTAGCGGGGGAATTTGGGGCCAACGTCCTGACTTTC. Protein sequence: CASGVAGEFGANVLTF.